One sample yielded the 11 T cell receptor beta chains listed below, sequenced in a study of a mutant IDH1 vaccine in newly diagnosed glioma. Generated by immunoSEQ multiplex PCR, the TCRdb table keeps only in-frame clones and is missing some. The data contain around 100,000 clones, more than 65% of them singletons. Time point indicated: baseline, week 1 (first vaccination visit). Described treatment: pre-vaccination baseline after standard-of-care therapy. Sequencing used PBMCs, obtained from a glioma patient treated with radiotherapy, temozolomide or both. The receptors shown here come from a middle-aged man with glioma. Some clones in this sample may be carry-over from other donors' samples.

The chain uses TRBV2 and TRBJ2-7; 7 bases are shared with TRBD2. Trimming cost V 4 bases and J 3 bases; bases outside gene matches: 6. CDR3 length: 14 amino acids. CDR1 is SNHLY and CDR2 is FYNNEI in the germline V gene. The DNA for the CDR3 is TGTGCCAGCAGTGCCAGCGGGGAACTCTACGAGCAGTACTTC. Its translation: CASSASGELYEQYF.

There are a few counts of this clone. V gene TRBV7-9 combines with J gene TRBJ2-2; D gene ambiguous. CDR1 SEHNR and CDR2 FQNEAQ come from the germline V gene (reference sequence). The CDR3 spans 15 residues. The V gene lost 1 base and the J gene lost 4 bases, with 10 bases spanning the gap. CDR3 region: CASSLDPTGTGELFF. CDR3 nucleotides: TGTGCCAGCAGCTTAGACCCCACGGGCACCGGGGAGCTGTTTTTT. Complete variable domain (other parts from reference TRBV7-9 and TRBJ2-2): DTGVSQNPRHKITKRGQNVTFRCDPISEHNRLYWYRQTLGQGPEFLTYFQNEAQLEKSRLLSDRFSAERPKGSFSTLEIQRTEQGDSAMYLCASSLDPTGTGELFFGEGSRLTVL.

J is TRBJ1-5 and V is TRBV6-6, with 7 bases fitting TRBD1. With V trimmed by 3 bases and J by 5 bases, 7 bases remained unmatched. Germline assignment: CDR1 MNHNY and CDR2 SVGAGI (reference sequence). The CDR3 is 15 amino acids. CDR3: CASSYSQGGDQPQHF. The CDR3 DNA is TGTGCCAGCAGTTATTCCCAGGGGGGCGATCAGCCCCAGCATTTT.

This clone occurred many times. This chain joins TRBV6-5 and TRBJ2-7; 11 bases match TRBD2. The CDR3 length is 15 residues. The trim removed 6 bases at V and 1 base at J, leaving 5 bases unmatched. Per the germline V gene, CDR1 is MNHEY and CDR2 is SVGAGI. The CDR3 sequence is CASSLTSGASYEQYF. The CDR3 DNA follows: TGTGCCAGCAGCCTGACTAGCGGGGCTTCCTACGAGCAGTACTTC.

This clone has only a few counts. The chain carries TRBV6-5 and TRBJ2-7; 9 bases agree with TRBD1. Unmatched junction bases numbered 1, after V lost 0 bases and J lost 4 bases. The germline gives CDR1 MNHEY, CDR2 SVGAGI. The CDR3 consists of 14 residues. CDR3 sequence (DNA): TGTGCCAGCAGTTACTCCGGGACAGGGTACGAGCAGTACTTC. Translation gives CASSYSGTGYEQYF.

The chain is built from TRBV9 and TRBJ1-1, with TRBD1 as a possible D gene (5 bases). CDR3 length: 13 amino acids. Trimming took off 6 bases at V and 5 bases at J, with 14 bases between the two ends. Germline V CDR1 and CDR2: SGDLS, YYNGEE. The CDR3 region is CASTHGEGTEAFF. The CDR3 region has the DNA TGTGCCAGCACGCACGGGGAGGGGACTGAAGCTTTCTTT.

J is TRBJ1-6 and V is TRBV13, with D possibly being TRBD1 (6 bases). The V and J ends lost 0 bases and 7 bases respectively, with 10 bases between them. This CDR3 contains 15 residues. The germline V gene has CDR1 PRHDT and CDR2 FYEKMQ (reference sequence). This CDR3 is CASSLGTGRNSPLHF. The CDR3 DNA reads as TGTGCCAGCAGCTTAGGGACAGGCCGAAATTCACCCCTCCACTTT.

The chain recombines TRBV5-1 with TRBJ1-1; a possible D gene is TRBD1 (5 bases). Germline values: CDR1 SGHRS, CDR2 YFSETQ. The V end was cut by 0 bases, the J end by 3 bases, with 12 bases between. The CDR3 has 15 amino acids. The CDR3 sequence is CASSLAGGLDTEAFF. CDR3 nucleotide sequence: TGCGCCAGCAGCTTGGCTGGGGGGTTGGACACTGAAGCTTTCTTT. Supplemented by reference TRBV5-1 and TRBJ1-1, the full variable domain reads KAGVTQTPRYLIKTRGQQVTLSCSPISGHRSVSWYQQTPGQGLQFLFEYFSETQRNKGNFPGRFSGRQFSNSRSEMNVSTLELGDSALYLCASSLAGGLDTEAFFGQGTRLTVV.

The DNA for the CDR3 is TGTGCCAGCAGGGACGCCTGGGCAGGGACTGAAGCTTTCTTT. It codes for CASRDAWAGTEAFF. J is TRBJ1-1 and V is TRBV6-5; possible D gene TRBD1, 5 bases. This CDR3 spans 14 amino acids. Trimming took off 6 bases at V and 5 bases at J, with 16 bases between the two ends. Germline CDR1 reads MNHEY; CDR2 reads SVGAGI.

The chain joins TRBV6-5 to TRBJ1-1, with TRBD1 as a possible D gene (5 bases). The CDR3 contains 14 residues. Germline values: CDR1 MNHEY, CDR2 SVGAGI. The V and J ends lost 2 bases and 3 bases respectively, with 10 bases between them. The CDR3: CASSYRVGDTEAFF. The DNA of the CDR3 is TGTGCCAGCAGTTACAGGGTGGGGGACACTGAAGCTTTCTTT.

Only one count was recorded for this clone. J is TRBJ2-7 and V is TRBV6-1; possibly TRBD1 for D (5 bases). Germline CDR1 reads MNHNS; CDR2 reads SASEGT. This CDR3 has 13 residues. The V and J ends lost 10 bases and 2 bases respectively, with 15 bases between them. The CDR3 spells CATRPQGPYEQYF. CDR3 sequence (DNA): TGTGCCACGCGACCCCAGGGTCCCTACGAGCAGTACTTC.